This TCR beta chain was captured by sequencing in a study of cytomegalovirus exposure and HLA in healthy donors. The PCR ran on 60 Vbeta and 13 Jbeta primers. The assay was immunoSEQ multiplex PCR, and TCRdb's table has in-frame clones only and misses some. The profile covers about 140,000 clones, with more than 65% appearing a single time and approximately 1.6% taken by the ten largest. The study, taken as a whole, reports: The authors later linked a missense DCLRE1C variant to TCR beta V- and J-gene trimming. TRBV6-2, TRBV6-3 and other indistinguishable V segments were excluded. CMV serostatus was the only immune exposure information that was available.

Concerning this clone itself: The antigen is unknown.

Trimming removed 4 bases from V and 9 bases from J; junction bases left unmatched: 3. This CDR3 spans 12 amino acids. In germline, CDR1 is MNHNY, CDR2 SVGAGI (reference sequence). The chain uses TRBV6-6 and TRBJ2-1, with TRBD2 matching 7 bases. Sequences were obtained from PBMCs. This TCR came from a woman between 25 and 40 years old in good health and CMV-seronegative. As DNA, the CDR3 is TGTGCCAGCAGTTGGACTAGAAGTGAGCAGTTCTTC. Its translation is CASSWTRSEQFF.